The T cell receptor beta chain under discussion was sequenced for a study of cytomegalovirus exposure and HLA in healthy donors. General study points: Certain indistinguishable V segments, among them TRBV6-2 and TRBV6-3, were excluded. Immune exposure information comprised only CMV serostatus.

The PCR made use of 60 Vbeta and 13 Jbeta primers. Measured with immunoSEQ multiplex PCR; TCRdb has only the in-frame clones, and not every one. The sample comprises approximately 84,000 clones, approximately 78% of which are singletons, and roughly 2.5% rests with the top ten. Unmatched junction bases numbered 2, after V lost 4 bases and J lost 4 bases. CDR3 length: 13 residues. CDR1 LGHNA and CDR2 YNFKEQ come from the germline V gene. With respect to this clone: Its antigen is not known.

This TCR was sampled from a male donor in good health and CMV-seropositive. The chain links TRBV4-2 to TRBJ2-5; TRBD2 matches 8 bases. Sequenced input: PBMCs. The CDR3 DNA sequence: TGTGCCAGCAGCCGTGGACTAGCAGAGACCCAGTACTTC. Protein product: CASSRGLAETQYF.